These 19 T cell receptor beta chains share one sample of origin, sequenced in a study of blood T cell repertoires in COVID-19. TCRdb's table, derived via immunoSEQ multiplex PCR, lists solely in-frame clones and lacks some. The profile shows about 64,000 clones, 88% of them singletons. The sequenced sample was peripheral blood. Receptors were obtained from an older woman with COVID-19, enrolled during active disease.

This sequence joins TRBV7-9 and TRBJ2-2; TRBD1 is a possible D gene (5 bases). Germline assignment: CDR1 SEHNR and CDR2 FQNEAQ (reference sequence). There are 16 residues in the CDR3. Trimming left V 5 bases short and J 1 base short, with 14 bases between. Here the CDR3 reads CASSPLAGRNTGELFF. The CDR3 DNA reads TGTGCCAGCAGCCCCCTCGCAGGGCGGAACACCGGGGAGCTGTTTTTT. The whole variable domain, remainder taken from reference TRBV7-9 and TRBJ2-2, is DTGVSQNPRHKITKRGQNVTFRCDPISEHNRLYWYRQTLGQGPEFLTYFQNEAQLEKSRLLSDRFSAERPKGSFSTLEIQRTEQGDSAMYLCASSPLAGRNTGELFFGEGSRLTVL.

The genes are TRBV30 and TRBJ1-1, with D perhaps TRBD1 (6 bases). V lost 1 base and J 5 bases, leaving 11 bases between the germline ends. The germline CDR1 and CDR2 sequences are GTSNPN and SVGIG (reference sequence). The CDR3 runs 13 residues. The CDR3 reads CAWSEGGSTEAFF. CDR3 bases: TGTGCCTGGAGTGAGGGGGGGAGTACTGAAGCTTTCTTT.

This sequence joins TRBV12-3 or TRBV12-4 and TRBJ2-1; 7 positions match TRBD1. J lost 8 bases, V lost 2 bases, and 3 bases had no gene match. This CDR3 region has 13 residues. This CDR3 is CASSLNRGDEQFF. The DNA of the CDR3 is TGTGCCAGCAGTTTAAACAGGGGCGATGAGCAGTTCTTC.

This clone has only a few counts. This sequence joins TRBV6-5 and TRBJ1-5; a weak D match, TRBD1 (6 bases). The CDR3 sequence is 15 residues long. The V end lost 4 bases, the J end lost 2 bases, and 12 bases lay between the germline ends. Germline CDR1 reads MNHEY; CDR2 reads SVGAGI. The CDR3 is CASSSQGPGNQPQHF. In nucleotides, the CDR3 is TGTGCCAGCAGTTCCCAGGGGCCCGGCAATCAGCCCCAGCATTTT.

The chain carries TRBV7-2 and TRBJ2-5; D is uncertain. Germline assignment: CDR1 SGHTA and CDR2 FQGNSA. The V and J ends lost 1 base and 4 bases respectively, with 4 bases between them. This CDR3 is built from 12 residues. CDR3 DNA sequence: TGTGCCAGCAGCTTAGGTCGAGAGACCCAGTACTTC. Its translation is CASSLGRETQYF.

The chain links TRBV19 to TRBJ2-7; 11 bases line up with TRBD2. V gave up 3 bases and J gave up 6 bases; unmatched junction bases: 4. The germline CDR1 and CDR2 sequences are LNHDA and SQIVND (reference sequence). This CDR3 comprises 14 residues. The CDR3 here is CASSILAGGGEQYF. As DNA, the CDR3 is TGTGCCAGTAGTATCCTAGCGGGAGGCGGCGAGCAGTACTTC.

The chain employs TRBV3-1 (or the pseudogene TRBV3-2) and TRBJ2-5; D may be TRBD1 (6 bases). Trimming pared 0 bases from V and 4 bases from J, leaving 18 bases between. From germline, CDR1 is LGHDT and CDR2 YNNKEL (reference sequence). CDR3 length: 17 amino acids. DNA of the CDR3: TGTGCCAGCAGCCAAGATTCGGCAGGGGTGTATGGAGAGACCCAGTACTTC. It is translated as CASSQDSAGVYGETQYF.

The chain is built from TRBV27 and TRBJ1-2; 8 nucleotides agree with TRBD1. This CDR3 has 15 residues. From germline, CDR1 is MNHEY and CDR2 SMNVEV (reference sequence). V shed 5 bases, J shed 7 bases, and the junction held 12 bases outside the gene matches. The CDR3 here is CASSLISGGAVGYTF. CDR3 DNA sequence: TGTGCCAGCAGTCTCATCTCAGGGGGCGCGGTTGGCTACACCTTC.

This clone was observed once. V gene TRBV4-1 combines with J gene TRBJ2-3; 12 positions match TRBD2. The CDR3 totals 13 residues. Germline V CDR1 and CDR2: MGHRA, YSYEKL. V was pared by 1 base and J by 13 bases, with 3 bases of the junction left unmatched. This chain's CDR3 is CASSQGTSGAEYF. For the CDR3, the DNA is TGCGCCAGCAGCCAAGGGACTAGCGGGGCTGAGTATTTT.

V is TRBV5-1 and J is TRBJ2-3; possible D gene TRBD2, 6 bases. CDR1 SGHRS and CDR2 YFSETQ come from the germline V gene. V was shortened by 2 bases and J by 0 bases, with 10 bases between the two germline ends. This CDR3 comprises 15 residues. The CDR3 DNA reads TGCGCCAGCAGCTTCTTAGCGGCTAGCACAGATACGCAGTATTTT. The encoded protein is CASSFLAASTDTQYF. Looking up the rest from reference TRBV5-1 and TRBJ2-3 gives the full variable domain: KAGVTQTPRYLIKTRGQQVTLSCSPISGHRSVSWYQQTPGQGLQFLFEYFSETQRNKGNFPGRFSGRQFSNSRSEMNVSTLELGDSALYLCASSFLAASTDTQYFGPGTRLTVL.

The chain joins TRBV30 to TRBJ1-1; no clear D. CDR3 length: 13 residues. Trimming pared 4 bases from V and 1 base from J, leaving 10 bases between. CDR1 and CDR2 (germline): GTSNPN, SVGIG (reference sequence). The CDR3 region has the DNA TGTGCCTGGAAGAGAGATGGGAACACTGAAGCTTTCTTT. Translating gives CAWKRDGNTEAFF. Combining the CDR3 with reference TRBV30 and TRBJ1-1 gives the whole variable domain SQTIHQWPATLVQPVGSPLSLECTVEGTSNPNLYWYRQAAGRGLQLLFYSVGIGQISSEVPQNLSASRPQDRQFILSSKKLLLSDSGFYLCAWKRDGNTEAFFGQGTRLTVV.

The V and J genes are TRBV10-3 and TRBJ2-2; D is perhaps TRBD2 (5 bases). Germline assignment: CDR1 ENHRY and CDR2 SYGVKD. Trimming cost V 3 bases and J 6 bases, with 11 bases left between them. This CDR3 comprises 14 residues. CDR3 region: CAISDTRSPGELFF. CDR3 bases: TGTGCCATCAGTGACACTAGGTCCCCCGGGGAGCTGTTTTTT.

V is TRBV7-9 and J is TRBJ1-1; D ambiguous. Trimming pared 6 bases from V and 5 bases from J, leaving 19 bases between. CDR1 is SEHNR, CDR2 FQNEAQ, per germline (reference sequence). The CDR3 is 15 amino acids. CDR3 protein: CASSSRGGRRTEAFF. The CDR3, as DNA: TGTGCCAGCAGTTCCCGAGGAGGGAGGCGGACTGAAGCTTTCTTT.

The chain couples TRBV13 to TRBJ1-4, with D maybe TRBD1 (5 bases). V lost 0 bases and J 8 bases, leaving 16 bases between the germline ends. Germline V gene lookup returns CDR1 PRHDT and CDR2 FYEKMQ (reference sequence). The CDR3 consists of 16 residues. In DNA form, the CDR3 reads TGTGCCAGCAGCTTAGGCCTTTGGCAGGGTAACGAAAAACTGTTTTTT. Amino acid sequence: CASSLGLWQGNEKLFF.

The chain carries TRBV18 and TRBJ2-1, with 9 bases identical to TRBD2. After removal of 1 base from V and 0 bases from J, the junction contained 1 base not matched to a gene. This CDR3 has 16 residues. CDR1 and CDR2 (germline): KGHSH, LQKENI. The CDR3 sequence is CASSPRSGGSYNEQFF. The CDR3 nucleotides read TGTGCCAGCTCACCACGTAGCGGGGGCTCCTACAATGAGCAGTTCTTC.

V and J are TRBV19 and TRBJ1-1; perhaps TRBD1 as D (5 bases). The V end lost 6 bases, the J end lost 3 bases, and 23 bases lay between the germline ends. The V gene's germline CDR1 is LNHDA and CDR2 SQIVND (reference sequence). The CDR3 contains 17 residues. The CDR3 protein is CASSLDLWGGPHTEAFF. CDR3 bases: TGTGCCAGTAGCCTCGACCTCTGGGGGGGACCTCACACTGAAGCTTTCTTT.

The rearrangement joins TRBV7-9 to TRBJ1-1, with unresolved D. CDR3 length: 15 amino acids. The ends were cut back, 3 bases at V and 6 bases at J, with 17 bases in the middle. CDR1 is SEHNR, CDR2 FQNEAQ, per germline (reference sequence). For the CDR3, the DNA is TGTGCCAGCAGCTTTACCCAGTTGGGAGGCGCTGAAGCTTTCTTT. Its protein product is CASSFTQLGGAEAFF.

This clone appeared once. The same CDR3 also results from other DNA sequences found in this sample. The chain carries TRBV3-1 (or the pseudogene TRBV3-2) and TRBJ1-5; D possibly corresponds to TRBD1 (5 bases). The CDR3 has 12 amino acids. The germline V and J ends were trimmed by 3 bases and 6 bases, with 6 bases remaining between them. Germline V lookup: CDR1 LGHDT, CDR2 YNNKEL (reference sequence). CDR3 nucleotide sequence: TGTGCCAGCAGCCAGGGGGGTCAGCCCCAGCATTTT. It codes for CASSQGGQPQHF.

Here the CDR3 DNA reads TGTGCCAGCAGCCAACGACGGGGACAGGGTTGGGGTCTTCACAATGAGCAGTTCTTC. This codes for CASSQRRGQGWGLHNEQFF. V is TRBV5-8 and J is TRBJ2-1; 9 positions agree with TRBD1. CDR3 length: 19 amino acids. V was clipped by 4 bases and J by 5 bases; unmatched bases: 19. In germline, CDR1 is SGHTS, CDR2 YDEGEE.